The clone carrying this T cell receptor (beta chain) came up many times. The CDR3 has 13 amino acids. The germline V gene encodes CDR1 MNHEY and CDR2 SVGEGT. V lost 7 bases and J 8 bases, leaving 15 bases between the germline ends. These data are taken from a study of molecular identifiers for immune sequencing clone quantification. Bulk TCR libraries were made with methods that had been previously described and with listed TCR primers. TCRdb analysed the PCR reads with MiXCR anew, one entry per CDR3 protein. This sample has under 75,000 distinct CDR3 sequences; roughly a fifth occur once, and the top ten carry under 1.5%.

Input material: naive CD8+ T cells from blood, with Jurkat cell RNA spiked in. Subset in this sample: FACS-sorted CD8+CD4-CCR7+CD45RA+ naive T cells. The chain employs TRBV6-2 or TRBV6-3 and TRBJ2-4; D may be TRBD1 or TRBD2 (6 bases each). The sequence came from a human donor in good health. Some libraries in this study had Jurkat cell RNA spiked in. CDR3 sequence reads: CASTHGGGDIQYF. The CDR3 DNA reads as TGTGCCAGCACCCACGGGGGCGGAGACATTCAGTACTTC.